What follows are 15 T cell receptor beta chains derived from one specimen sequenced in a study of T-cell reconstitution after alpha-beta-depleted transplantation in children. The TCRbeta library was prepared with unique molecular identifiers. TCRdb reanalysed the PCR reads using MiXCR and keeps one entry per CDR3 protein. The repertoire includes 150,000 to 250,000 distinct CDR3 sequences, roughly 15% of them detected once, and under 15% sits in the top ten. The sequences come from PBMCs from the stem cell graft donor, collected from the stem cell graft. These receptors were taken from a human donor who donated a stem cell graft to a child with acute lymphoblastic leukemia.

The chain links TRBV25-1 to TRBJ1-2, with TRBD1 identical over 7 bases. Germline loops: CDR1 MGHDK, CDR2 SYGVNS. The CDR3 loop spans 15 amino acids. With V trimmed by 5 bases and J by 8 bases, 14 bases remained unmatched. CDR3 nucleotide sequence: TGTGCCAGCAGTACCGGGGGAGGGGGCTCGAGAGGCTACACCTTC. Its protein product is CASSTGGGGSRGYTF.

This clonotype was found many times. This chain connects TRBV20-1 to TRBJ2-1; possibly TRBD2 for D (5 bases). The CDR3 spans 14 residues. Germline CDR1 and CDR2: DFQATT and SNEGSKA (reference sequence). With 1 base removed from V and 5 bases from J, the gap between germline ends came to 12 bases. The CDR3 protein is CSARAWTSNNEQFF. CDR3 in DNA: TGCAGTGCTAGAGCTTGGACTTCCAACAATGAGCAGTTCTTC.

This rearrangement joins TRBV5-4 to TRBJ2-5; 12 bases match TRBD2. The CDR3 has 15 amino acids. Germline CDR1 and CDR2: SGHNT and YYREEE (reference sequence). V lost 0 bases, J lost 5 bases, and 2 bases stayed unmatched. CDR3 nucleotide sequence: TGTGCCAGCAGCTTGGCTAGCGGGAGGGACGAGACCCAGTACTTC. Encoded protein: CASSLASGRDETQYF.

This clonotype came up many times. The chain links TRBV5-6 to TRBJ1-1; TRBD1 is a possible D gene (5 bases). Trimming removed 9 bases at V and 3 bases at J, with 12 bases between. Germline CDR1 SGHDT, CDR2 YYEEEE. There are 12 residues in the CDR3. The CDR3 region is CATGGADTEAFF. CDR3 nucleotide sequence: TGTGCCACCGGCGGGGCGGACACTGAAGCTTTCTTT.

This clonotype occurred many times. The chain links TRBV20-1 to TRBJ1-4; TRBD1 matches 8 bases. The germline gives CDR1 DFQATT, CDR2 SNEGSKA (reference sequence). V shed 5 bases, J shed 5 bases, and the junction held 10 bases outside the gene matches. The CDR3 runs 15 residues. CDR3 DNA sequence: TGCAGTGCTTTCTCCTTAGGACAGGGAAATGAAAAACTGTTTTTT. Its translation is CSAFSLGQGNEKLFF.

This clonotype was counted many times. The chain has TRBV20-1 and TRBJ2-7; 8 bases are a match to TRBD2. Trimming took 4 bases from V and 2 from J; bases not matched to a gene: 7. The CDR3 loop spans 14 amino acids. CDR1 and CDR2 from the germline V gene are DFQATT and SNEGSKA (reference sequence). The CDR3 sequence: CSATDQRETYEQYF. CDR3 DNA sequence: TGCAGTGCTACAGACCAGCGGGAGACCTACGAGCAGTACTTC.

At least ten counts were recorded for this clonotype. V usage is TRBV3-1 and J usage is TRBJ1-4, with D unclear. The ends were cut back, 4 bases at V and 8 bases at J, with 14 bases in the middle. Per the germline V gene, CDR1 is LGHDT and CDR2 is YNNKEL (reference sequence). This CDR3 has 14 amino acids. Here the CDR3 reads CASSRMGSGEKLFF. CDR3 DNA: TGTGCCAGCAGCCGAATGGGGAGTGGGGAAAAACTGTTTTTT.

This clonotype was observed many times. The V and J genes are TRBV5-1 and TRBJ2-5, with unresolved D. Germline V lookup: CDR1 SGHRS, CDR2 YFSETQ. The CDR3 totals 12 residues. V was trimmed by 4 bases and J by 1 base, leaving 5 bases between them. The CDR3 region is CASSRSQETQYF. The DNA of the CDR3 is TGCGCCAGCAGCAGATCCCAAGAGACCCAGTACTTC.

Regarding this clonotype: A much larger clone differs from this one at a single base, so this may be a read error. The chain joins TRBV9 to TRBJ2-7, with D possibly being TRBD2 (6 bases). Germline loops: CDR1 SGDLS, CDR2 YYNGEE. Trimming removed 7 bases from V and 2 bases from J, with 19 bases in between. The CDR3 covers 15 residues. CDR3 sequence: CASRSSRTTAYEQYF. The DNA for the CDR3 is TGTGCCAGCCGCTCGTCAAGGACTACTGCCTACGAGCAGTACTTC.

This clonotype was seen repeatedly, ten times or more. The chain recombines TRBV5-1 with TRBJ2-6, with D perhaps matching TRBD1 or TRBD2 (6 bases each). Trimming took off 3 bases at V and 4 bases at J, with 11 bases between the two ends. Germline V gene lookup returns CDR1 SGHRS and CDR2 YFSETQ. The CDR3 spans 15 residues. CDR3 amino acids: CASSSGALGANVLTF. CDR3 nucleotide sequence: TGCGCCAGCAGCTCGGGGGCCCTCGGGGCCAACGTCCTGACTTTC.

This clonotype has ten or more counts. The chain joins TRBV5-5 to TRBJ2-3; D is unresolved. V lost 4 bases, J lost 0 bases, and 9 bases lay in between. Germline assignment: CDR1 SGHKS and CDR2 YYEKEE (reference sequence). This CDR3 comprises 14 residues. The CDR3 here is CASSHSTSTDTQYF. The CDR3 nucleotides read TGTGCCAGCAGCCATAGTACTAGCACAGATACGCAGTATTTT.

The chain links TRBV5-1 to TRBJ2-3, with 11 positions matching TRBD2. After removal of 0 bases from V and 2 bases from J, the junction contained 2 bases not matched to a gene. CDR3 length equals 16 residues. The germline V gene encodes CDR1 SGHRS and CDR2 YFSETQ. In nucleotides, the CDR3 is TGCGCCAGCAGCTTGGAGGGACTAGCGGTCACAGATACGCAGTATTTT. Translated: CASSLEGLAVTDTQYF.

The table lists this clonotype with many counts. The chain links TRBV6-5 to TRBJ1-6; 8 bases are shared with TRBD1. J lost 9 bases, V lost 0 bases, and 4 bases had no gene match. Germline CDR1 MNHEY, CDR2 SVGAGI. This CDR3 spans 15 amino acids. For the CDR3, the DNA is TGTGCCAGCAGTTACTCCCAGGGGGCCAGTTCACCCCTCCACTTT. It encodes CASSYSQGASSPLHF.

The gene calls are TRBV12-3 or TRBV12-4 and TRBJ1-6; unclear D gene. Trimming took 3 bases from V and 8 from J, leaving 14 bases between them. This CDR3 spans 15 amino acids. The CDR3 region is CASSLSPASHSPLHF. The CDR3 bases are TGTGCCAGCAGTTTGTCGCCGGCCTCCCATTCACCCCTCCACTTT.

The sample holds many counts of this clonotype. The chain has TRBV28 and TRBJ2-2; D possibly corresponds to TRBD2 (7 bases). This CDR3 region has 14 residues. V was pared by 7 bases and J by 6 bases, with 15 bases between. The germline CDR1 and CDR2 sequences are MDHEN and SYDVKM. CDR3 nucleotide sequence: TGTGCCAGCACCAAGGGGGGGGCGGCCGGGGAGCTGTTTTTT. This translates into CASTKGGAAGELFF.